This record covers a single TCR beta chain. The sample is drawn from a study of T cells expressing NK-cell markers. TCRdb re-called the 5' RACE reads; every CDR3 protein appears as one record, without DNA. Its clone listing holds about 400,000 distinct CDR3 sequences. Per germline, CDR1 MNHEY and CDR2 SMNVEV (reference sequence). The CDR3 length is 15 residues. V usage is TRBV27 and J usage is TRBJ2-1. The sample comprised blood T cells: a sorted CD56 or NKG2C T cell subset, CD4+ or CD8+ T cells, or bulk PBMC T cells (not recorded which). The sequence was obtained from a woman between 50 and 59 years old in good health. The CDR3: CASGLSGSPHNEQFF.